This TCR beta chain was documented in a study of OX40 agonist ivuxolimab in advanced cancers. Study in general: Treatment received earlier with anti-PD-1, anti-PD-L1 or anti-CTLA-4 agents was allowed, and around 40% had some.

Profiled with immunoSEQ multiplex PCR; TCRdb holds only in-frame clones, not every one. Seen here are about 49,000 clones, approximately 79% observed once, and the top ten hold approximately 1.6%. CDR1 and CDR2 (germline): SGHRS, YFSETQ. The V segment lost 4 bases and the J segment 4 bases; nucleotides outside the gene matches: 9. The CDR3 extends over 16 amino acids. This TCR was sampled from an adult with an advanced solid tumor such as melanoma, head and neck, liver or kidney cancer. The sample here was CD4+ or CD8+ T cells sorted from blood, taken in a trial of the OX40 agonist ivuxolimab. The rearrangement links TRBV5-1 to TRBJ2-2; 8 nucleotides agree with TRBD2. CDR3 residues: CASSGEAGVFTGELFF. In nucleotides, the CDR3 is TGCGCCAGCAGCGGGGAAGCGGGAGTGTTCACCGGGGAGCTGTTTTTT. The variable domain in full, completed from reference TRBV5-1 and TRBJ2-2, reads KAGVTQTPRYLIKTRGQQVTLSCSPISGHRSVSWYQQTPGQGLQFLFEYFSETQRNKGNFPGRFSGRQFSNSRSEMNVSTLELGDSALYLCASSGEAGVFTGELFFGEGSRLTVL.